One and the same sample provided the 10 T cell receptor beta chains below, sequenced in a study of spatial heterogeneity in lung cancer. Points from the study as a whole: Counts that tracked tumor mutation counts were those of expanded intratumoral alpha and beta TCRs.

No antigens are known for them. TCRdb re-called the 5' RACE reads through MiXCR, storing one row per CDR3 protein. The top ten hold about a tenth of the sample, which has around 18,000 distinct CDR3 sequences, 5.7% seen once. Time point given: sample taken at primary tumor resection. This material consisted of lung tumor tissue, taken at surgery. The origin of the receptors is a female donor with early-stage non-small cell lung cancer.

In its sample, this clonotype was seen many times. The chain is built from TRBV12-3 or TRBV12-4 and TRBJ2-1; D is perhaps TRBD2 (5 bases). This CDR3 has 14 residues. V lost 4 bases and J lost 5, with 12 bases in between. In nucleotides, the CDR3 is TGTGCCAGCAGTTCCCCCTGGACTCACAATGAGCAGTTCTTC. This encodes CASSSPWTHNEQFF.

The V and J genes are TRBV7-3 and TRBJ2-1; tentatively, D is TRBD1 (6 bases). The CDR3 is 14 amino acids. The ends were cut back, 3 bases at V and 0 bases at J, with 6 bases in the middle. CDR1 is SGHTA, CDR2 FQGTGA, per germline. CDR3 sequence: CASSLDSSYNEQFF. CDR3 coding DNA: TGTGCCAGCAGCTTGGACAGCTCCTACAATGAGCAGTTCTTC.

This clonotype is labeled medium-sized (0.01 to 0.1%). Here the CDR3 DNA reads TGTGCCAGCAGCACCACGACAGGGGGCTCCGGGGAGCTGTTTTTT. It encodes CASSTTTGGSGELFF. The chain employs TRBV7-3 and TRBJ2-2; 10 bases agree with TRBD1. Looked up from germline, CDR1 is SGHTA and CDR2 is FQGTGA. J gave up 6 bases and V 5 bases, and 6 bases lay outside the gene matches. The CDR3 runs to 15 residues.

This clonotype has just a few counts. The genes are TRBV5-6 and TRBJ2-6; D is undetermined. This CDR3 region has 15 residues. Trimming cost V 0 bases and J 0 bases, with 4 bases left between them. Germline values: CDR1 SGHDT, CDR2 YYEEEE. This CDR3 is CASSLGLSGANVLTF. CDR3 coding DNA: TGTGCCAGCAGCTTGGGGCTCTCTGGGGCCAACGTCCTGACTTTC.

This clonotype was seen many times. This chain connects TRBV20-1 to TRBJ2-1, with a possible D match to TRBD2 (5 bases). Trimming left V 3 bases short and J 7 bases short, with 16 bases between. The CDR3 has 14 amino acids. Germline V gene data show CDR1 as DFQATT and CDR2 as SNEGSKA (reference sequence). The CDR3 DNA sequence: TGCAGTGCTAGTTCCCAGATTGGGAGAAATGAGCAGTTCTTC. Protein sequence: CSASSQIGRNEQFF.

A few counts support this clonotype. The V gene is TRBV6-1, the J gene TRBJ2-1; possibly TRBD2 for D (6 bases). Trimming removed 1 base at V and 2 bases at J, with 9 bases between. Germline CDR1 and CDR2: MNHNS and SASEGT. The CDR3 is 15 amino acids. The CDR3 coding sequence is TGTGCCAGCAGTGAAGATGGCGGGGCCTACAATGAGCAGTTCTTC. The encoded protein is CASSEDGGAYNEQFF.

This clonotype came up many times. The genes are TRBV7-2 and TRBJ2-1; 11 bases are shared with TRBD2. Germline V gene data show CDR1 as SGHTA and CDR2 as FQGNSA. V lost 5 bases and J lost 4; bases outside the gene matches: 7. The CDR3 length is 16 residues. CDR3 sequence: CASSPTSGSEYNEQFF. Here the CDR3 DNA reads TGTGCCAGCAGCCCCACTAGCGGGAGTGAGTACAATGAGCAGTTCTTC.

This clonotype was found a few times. This chain uses TRBV12-3 or TRBV12-4 with TRBJ2-3; D call uncertain. Trimming shortened V by 6 bases and J by 2 bases, and 15 bases separated the two germline ends. This CDR3 region has 15 residues. The CDR3 DNA reads TGTGCCAGCAGGCTAGAAAGGACCTACACAGATACGCAGTATTTT. This gives the protein CASRLERTYTDTQYF.

Ten or more counts support this clonotype. CDR3 region: CASSPGQAHTEAFF. DNA of the CDR3: TGTGCCAGCAGCCCAGGGCAGGCCCACACTGAAGCTTTCTTT. The chain links TRBV14 to TRBJ1-1; tentatively, D is TRBD1 (5 bases). CDR1 is SGHDN, CDR2 FVKESK, per germline. The CDR3 spans 14 residues. The V and J ends lost 4 bases and 3 bases respectively, with 12 bases between them.

This clonotype was seen ten or more times. The gene calls are TRBV20-1 and TRBJ1-1; D remains ambiguous. Trimming left V 0 bases short and J 3 bases short, with 17 bases between. Germline assignment: CDR1 DFQATT and CDR2 SNEGSKA (reference sequence). The CDR3 contains 16 residues. The CDR3 sequence: CSARDLKGGWDTEAFF. The CDR3 DNA is TGCAGTGCTAGAGATCTAAAGGGAGGTTGGGACACTGAAGCTTTCTTT.